This record looks at one TCR beta chain sequence and its context. The V and J ends lost 9 bases and 8 bases, in that order; junction bases with no gene match: 10. The germline gives CDR1 MNHEY, CDR2 SVGAGI. The CDR3 extends over 14 amino acids. This sample was taken from a study of blood T cell repertoires in COVID-19. The overall study: Spain, Italy and the United States supplied samples that represented acute and convalescent COVID-19.

The participants were between about 18 and 89 years old and came from fewer than 25 US areas. Clinical histories supplied by participants themselves formed the basis of cohort assignment. Clones were sequenced by immunoSEQ multiplex PCR, and TCRdb holds only the in-frame ones, with some missing. This table holds under 250,000 clones, 88% found once. Material: PBMCs or T cells enriched from blood (not recorded which). The TCR originated in a woman aged 25 to 39 who had been exposed to COVID-19. This chain uses TRBV6-5 with TRBJ1-4; 9 positions agree with TRBD1. CDR3 sequence reads: CASTPGTGYEKLFF. In nucleotides, the CDR3 is TGTGCCAGTACACCCGGGACAGGGTACGAAAAACTGTTTTTT.